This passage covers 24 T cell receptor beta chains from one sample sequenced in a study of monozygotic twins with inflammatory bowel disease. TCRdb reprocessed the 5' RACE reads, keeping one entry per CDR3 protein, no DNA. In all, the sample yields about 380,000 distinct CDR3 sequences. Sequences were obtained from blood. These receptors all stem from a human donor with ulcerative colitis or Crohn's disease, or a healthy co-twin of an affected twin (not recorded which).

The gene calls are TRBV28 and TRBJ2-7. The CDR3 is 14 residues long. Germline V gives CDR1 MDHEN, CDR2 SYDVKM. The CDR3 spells CASSLPREPYEQYF. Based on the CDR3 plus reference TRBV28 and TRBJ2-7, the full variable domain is DVKVTQSSRYLVKRTGEKVFLECVQDMDHENMFWYRQDPGLGLRLIYFSYDVKMKEKGDIPEGYSVSREKKERFSLILESASTNQTSMYLCASSLPREPYEQYFGPGTRLTVT.

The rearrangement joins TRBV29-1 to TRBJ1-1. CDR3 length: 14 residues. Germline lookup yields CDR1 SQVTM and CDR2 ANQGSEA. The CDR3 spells CSVSHGWSNTEAFF.

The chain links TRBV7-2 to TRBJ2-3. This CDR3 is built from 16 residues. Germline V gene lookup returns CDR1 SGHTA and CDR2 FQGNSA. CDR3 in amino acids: CASSVGSRRGTDTQYF.

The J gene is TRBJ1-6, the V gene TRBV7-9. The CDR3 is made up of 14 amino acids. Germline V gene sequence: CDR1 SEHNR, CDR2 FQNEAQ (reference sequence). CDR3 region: CASTEGLWGSPLHF.

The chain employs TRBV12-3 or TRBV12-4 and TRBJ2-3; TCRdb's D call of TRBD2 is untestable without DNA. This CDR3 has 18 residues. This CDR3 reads CASSLARVVAGGTDTQYF.

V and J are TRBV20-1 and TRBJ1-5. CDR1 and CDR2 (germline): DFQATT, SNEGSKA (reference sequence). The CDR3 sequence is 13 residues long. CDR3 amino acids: CSARGFSNQPQHF.

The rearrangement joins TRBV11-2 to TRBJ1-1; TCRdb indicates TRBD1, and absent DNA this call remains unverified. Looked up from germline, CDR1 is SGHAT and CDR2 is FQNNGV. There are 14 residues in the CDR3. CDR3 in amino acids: CATSTGGSNTEAFF.

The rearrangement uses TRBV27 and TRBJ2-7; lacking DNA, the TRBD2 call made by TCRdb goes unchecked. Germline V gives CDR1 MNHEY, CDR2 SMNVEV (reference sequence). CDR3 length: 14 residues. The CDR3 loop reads CASSFAGTVYEQYF.

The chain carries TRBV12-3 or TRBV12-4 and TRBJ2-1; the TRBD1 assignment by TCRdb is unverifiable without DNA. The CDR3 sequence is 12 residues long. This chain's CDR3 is CASSLPTGKQFF.

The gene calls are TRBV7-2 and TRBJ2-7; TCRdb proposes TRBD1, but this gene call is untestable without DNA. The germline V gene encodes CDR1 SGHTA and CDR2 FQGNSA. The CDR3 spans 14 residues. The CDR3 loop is CASSLVGRGPEQYF.

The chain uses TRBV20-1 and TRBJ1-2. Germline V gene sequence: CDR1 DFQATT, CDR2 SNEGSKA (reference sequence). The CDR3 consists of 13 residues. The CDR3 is CSAREGRTKGYTF.

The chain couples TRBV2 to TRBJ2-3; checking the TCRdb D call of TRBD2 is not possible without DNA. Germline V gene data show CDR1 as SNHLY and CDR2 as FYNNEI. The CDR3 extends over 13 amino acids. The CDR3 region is CASMEGSTDTQYF.

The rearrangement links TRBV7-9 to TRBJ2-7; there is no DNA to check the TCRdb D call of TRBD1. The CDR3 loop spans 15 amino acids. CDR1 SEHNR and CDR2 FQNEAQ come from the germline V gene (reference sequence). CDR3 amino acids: CASSPAPESSYEQYF.

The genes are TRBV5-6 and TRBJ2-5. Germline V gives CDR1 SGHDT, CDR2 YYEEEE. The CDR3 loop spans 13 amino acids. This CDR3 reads CASSFGVEETQYF.

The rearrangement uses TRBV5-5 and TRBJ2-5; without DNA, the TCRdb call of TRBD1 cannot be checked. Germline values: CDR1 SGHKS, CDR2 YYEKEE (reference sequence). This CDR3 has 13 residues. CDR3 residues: CASSQTGSETQYF.

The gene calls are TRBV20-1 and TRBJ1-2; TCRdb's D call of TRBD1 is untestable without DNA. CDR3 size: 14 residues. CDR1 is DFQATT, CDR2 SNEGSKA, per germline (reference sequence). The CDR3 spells CSASTTGWDSGYTF.

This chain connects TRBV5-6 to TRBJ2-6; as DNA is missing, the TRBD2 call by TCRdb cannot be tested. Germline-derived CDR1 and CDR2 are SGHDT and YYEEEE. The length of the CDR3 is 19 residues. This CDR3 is CASSLASRPEGDGANVLTF.

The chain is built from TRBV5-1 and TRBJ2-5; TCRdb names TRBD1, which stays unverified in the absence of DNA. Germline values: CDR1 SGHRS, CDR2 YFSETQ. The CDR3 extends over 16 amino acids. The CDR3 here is CASSSRDTNLQETQYF.

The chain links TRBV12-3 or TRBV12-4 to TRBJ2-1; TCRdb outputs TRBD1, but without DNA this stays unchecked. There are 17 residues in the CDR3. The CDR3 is CASSSPQGASSYNEQFF.

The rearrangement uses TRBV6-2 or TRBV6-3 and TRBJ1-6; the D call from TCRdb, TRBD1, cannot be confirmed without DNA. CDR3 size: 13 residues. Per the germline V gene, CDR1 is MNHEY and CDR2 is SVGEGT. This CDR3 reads CASKARGGSPLHF.

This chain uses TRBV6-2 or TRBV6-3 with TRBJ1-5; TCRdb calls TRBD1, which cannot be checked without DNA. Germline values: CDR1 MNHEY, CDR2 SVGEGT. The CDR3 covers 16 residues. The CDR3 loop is CASSYSTGGRRQPQHF.

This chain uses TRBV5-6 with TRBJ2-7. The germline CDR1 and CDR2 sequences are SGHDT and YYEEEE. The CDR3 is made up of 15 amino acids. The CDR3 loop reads CASSLSWQENYEQYF.

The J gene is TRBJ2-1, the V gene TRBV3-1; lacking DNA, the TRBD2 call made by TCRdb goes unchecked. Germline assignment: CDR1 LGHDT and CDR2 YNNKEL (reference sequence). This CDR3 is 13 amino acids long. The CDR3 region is CASSQLGEGEQFF.

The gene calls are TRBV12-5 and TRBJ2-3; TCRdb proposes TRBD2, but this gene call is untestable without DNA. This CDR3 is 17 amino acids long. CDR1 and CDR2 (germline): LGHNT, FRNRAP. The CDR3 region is CASAFSLGPTSTDTQYF.